This TCR beta chain was sequenced in a study of response to subunit inactivated influenza vaccine. Findings of the study overall: Each seasonal flu vaccination may recruit only limited new T cells, authors suggested.

Germline assignment: CDR1 MNHNS and CDR2 SASEGT. The trim removed 0 bases at V and 1 base at J, leaving 1 base unmatched. There are 17 residues in the CDR3. TCRdb analysed the RT-PCR reads with MiXCR anew, one entry per CDR3 protein. The top ten hold about a tenth of the sample, which has over 750,000 distinct CDR3 sequences, around 21% seen once. Worth noting for this clonotype: Antigen specificity is unknown.

The source is a man aged 45-65 years who received an inactivated influenza vaccine. The chain is built from TRBV6-1 and TRBJ2-3, with 13 bases matching TRBD2. The sequencing here drew on PBMCs from blood, taken 4 to 6 days after vaccination. The CDR3 sequence: CASSEAGLAGGTDTQYF. CDR3 DNA: TGTGCCAGCAGTGAAGCTGGACTAGCGGGGGGCACAGATACGCAGTATTTT.